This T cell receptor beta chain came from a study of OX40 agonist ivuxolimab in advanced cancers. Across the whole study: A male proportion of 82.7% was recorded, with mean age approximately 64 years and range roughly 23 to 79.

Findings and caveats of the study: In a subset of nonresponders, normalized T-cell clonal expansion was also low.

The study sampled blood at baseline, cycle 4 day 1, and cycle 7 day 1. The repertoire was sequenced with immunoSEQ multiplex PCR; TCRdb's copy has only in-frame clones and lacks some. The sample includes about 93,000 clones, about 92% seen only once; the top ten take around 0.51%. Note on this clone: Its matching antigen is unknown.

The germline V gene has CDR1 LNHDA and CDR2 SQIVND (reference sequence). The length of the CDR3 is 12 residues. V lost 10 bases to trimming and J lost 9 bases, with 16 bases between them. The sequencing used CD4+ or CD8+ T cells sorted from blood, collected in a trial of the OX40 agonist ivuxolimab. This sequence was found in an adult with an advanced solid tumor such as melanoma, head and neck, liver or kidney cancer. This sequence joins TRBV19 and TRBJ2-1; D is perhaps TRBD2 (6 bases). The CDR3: CATLYSGGEQFF. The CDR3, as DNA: TGTGCCACCCTGTATAGCGGTGGTGAGCAGTTCTTC.